This is a list of T cell receptor beta chains from one sample in a study of shared clonotypes between healthy human individuals. Assay used: immunoSEQ multiplex PCR; TCRdb lists only in-frame clones, some missing. The data contain some 2.1 million clones, 85% to 95% of them seen just once; the ten biggest clones take up 1.5% to 2%. The sequenced material came from naive CD8+ T cells from PBMCs. All receptors derive from a man aged 18 to 29 in good health. Some clones in this sample may be carry-over from other donors' samples. CDR3s include the opening cysteine and the closing phenylalanine or tryptophan. The D gene is left open where the match is weak. The listing skips clone size in some rows; elsewhere it reads once, few, many or a size class.

-	TRBV27	TRBJ1-2	-	TGTGCCAGCAGTTTTACGTTATATGACGGCTATGGCTACACCTTC	CASSFTLYDGYGYTF
-	TRBV19	TRBJ1-1	TRBD1	TGTGCCAGTACCTTTACGACAGGGTCCACTGAAGCTTTCTTT	CASTFTTGSTEAFF
-	TRBV7-6	TRBJ2-7	TRBD2	TGTGCCAGCAGCTCATCTAGCGGGAGTTCCCACGAGCAGTACTTC	CASSSSSGSSHEQYF
-	TRBV7-9	TRBJ1-5	-	TGTGCCAGCAGCTTAGGGGGTTCGGATCAGCCCCAGCATTTT	CASSLGGSDQPQHF
-	TRBV27	TRBJ2-1	-	TGTGCCAGCAGCCCTGACTACAATGAGCAGTTCTTC	CASSPDYNEQFF
-	TRBV28	TRBJ2-4	-	TGTGCCAGCAGTTCCTATATGGGAGGAGAAAACATTCAGTACTTC	CASSSYMGGENIQYF
-	TRBV11-2	TRBJ1-1	TRBD1	TGTGCCAGCAGCCTAGGGACAGTCGAAGCTTTCTTT	CASSLGTVEAFF
-	TRBV27	TRBJ1-1	-	TGTGCCAGCAGTTTAGATGGGCATCGCACTGAAGCTTTCTTT	CASSLDGHRTEAFF
-	TRBV21-1	TRBJ1-2	-	TGTGCCAGCAGCAAAGATAAGGGGGACAGAGGCTACACCTTC	CASSKDKGDRGYTF
-	TRBV15	TRBJ2-5	-	TGTGCCACCAGCAGAGATGGGGAGTACCAAGAGACCCAGTACTTC	CATSRDGEYQETQYF
-	TRBV9	TRBJ2-2	TRBD2	TGTGCCAGCAGCCCCGGGACTACGAACACCGGGGAGCTGTTTTTT	CASSPGTTNTGELFF
-	TRBV19	TRBJ1-2	-	TGTGCCAGTAGTATGTCGGGTTACTATGGCTACACCTTC	CASSMSGYYGYTF
-	TRBV13	TRBJ1-1	-	TGTGCCAGCAGCTTAAGTTTGCAGGTCGGAGCTTTCTTT	CASSLSLQVGAFF
-	TRBV5-6	TRBJ2-6	-	TGTGCCAGCAGCTTGTCGGGGTCTGGGGCCAACGTCCTGACTTTC	CASSLSGSGANVLTF
-	TRBV29-1	TRBJ2-7	-	TGCAGCGTTGAGACGGGGACCTACGAGCAGTACTTC	CSVETGTYEQYF
-	TRBV25-1	TRBJ2-7	-	TGTGCCAGCAGTGAAGACCGAAGCGCCGAGCAGTACTTC	CASSEDRSAEQYF
-	TRBV7-2	TRBJ2-7	-	TGTGCCAGCAGCTTAATCGCCAGCGCCGTTTCCTACGAGCAGTACTTC	CASSLIASAVSYEQYF
once	TRBV28	TRBJ2-7	-	TGTGCCAGCAGTTTTAGGACTACCTACGAGCAGTACTTC	CASSFRTTYEQYF
-	TRBV7-9	TRBJ2-7	-	TGTGCCAGCAGCTTAATCTTGGGATCCTCCGAGCAGTACTTC	CASSLILGSSEQYF
-	TRBV2	TRBJ1-1	-	TGTGCCAGCATAGGGACACCTTACACTGAAGCTTTCTTT	CASIGTPYTEAFF
few	TRBV19	TRBJ2-2	TRBD2	TGTGCCAGTAGTATCGCGGGAGGGATAATCGGGGAGCTGTTTTTT	CASSIAGGIIGELFF
-	TRBV19	TRBJ2-3	TRBD2	TGTGCCAGTAGCATCAAGATCTTACTAGCGGGAGCAGATACGCAGTATTTT	CASSIKILLAGADTQYF
-	TRBV19	TRBJ1-2	-	TGTGCCAGTAGCCTCGGGGGGAACTATGGCTACACCTTC	CASSLGGNYGYTF
-	TRBV7-9	TRBJ1-6	TRBD1	TGTGCCAGCAGCACCGGGACAGGGGGCGCAAATTCACCCCTCCACTTT	CASSTGTGGANSPLHF
-	TRBV9	TRBJ2-1	TRBD2	TGTGCCAGCAGCGTCCCTGGACTAGCGGGAGAGGAGCAGTTCTTC	CASSVPGLAGEEQFF
-	TRBV7-9	TRBJ1-2	-	TGTGCCAGCAGCTTTACACCGGTAAACTATGGCTACACCTTC	CASSFTPVNYGYTF
-	TRBV5-6	TRBJ2-7	-	TGTGCCAGCACTCCCGGAGGGGGGCTCTTATCTTGGGAGCAGTACTTC	CASTPGGGLLSWEQYF
-	TRBV9	TRBJ2-5	-	TGTGCCAGCAGCGTACACCCCGAAGACGGACACCAAGGGACCCAGTACTTC	CASSVHPEDGHQGTQYF
-	TRBV19	TRBJ2-7	TRBD1	TGTGCCAGCGCCTCCCTTCTGGACAGGTCCTACGAGCAGTACTTC	CASASLLDRSYEQYF
-	TRBV4-3	TRBJ1-4	-	TGCGCCAGCAGCCTGCGCGAGACTAATGAAAAACTGTTTTTT	CASSLRETNEKLFF
-	TRBV14	TRBJ2-3	-	TGTGCCAGCAGCCAAGAGGCGACTTCAGATACGCAGTATTTT	CASSQEATSDTQYF
-	TRBV5-1	TRBJ1-2	TRBD1	TGCGCCAGCAGCTCACAGGGGGTTGACGGCTACACCTTC	CASSSQGVDGYTF
-	TRBV9	TRBJ2-2	TRBD2	TGTGCCAGCAGCGTAGCTAGGAGCGGGAGGACCGGGGAGCTGTTTTTT	CASSVARSGRTGELFF
-	TRBV28	TRBJ2-3	-	TGTGCCAGCAGTTTAGACCCCGAGGTTACGCAGTATTTT	CASSLDPEVTQYF
-	TRBV10-3	TRBJ2-3	-	TGTGCCATCAGTGAGTCAGCACCGCAGAGGTATCCCACAGATACGCAGTATTTT	CAISESAPQRYPTDTQYF
-	TRBV5-5	TRBJ2-3	TRBD2	TGTGCCAGCAGCACGGGACTAGCTCGTCCAGATACGCAGTATTTT	CASSTGLARPDTQYF
-	TRBV2	TRBJ1-5	-	TGTGCCAGCAGTGAAGCGCTTCTAGGTCAGCCCCAGCATTTT	CASSEALLGQPQHF
-	TRBV4-1	TRBJ2-2	-	TGCGCCAGCAGCCAAAAAATCGGACCCACCGGGGAGCTGTTTTTT	CASSQKIGPTGELFF
-	TRBV7-6	TRBJ1-4	-	TGTGCCAGCAGCCCAGGGAGGTCGGATGAAAAACTGTTTTTT	CASSPGRSDEKLFF
-	TRBV7-9	TRBJ2-5	-	TGTGCCAGCAGCTTGGGGTACCAAGAGACCCAGTACTTC	CASSLGYQETQYF
once	TRBV13	TRBJ2-3	-	TGTGCCAGCAGCTCCCCAAAGTACACAGATACGCAGTATTTT	CASSSPKYTDTQYF
-	TRBV9	TRBJ1-3	TRBD1	TGTGCCAGCAGCGCCGGGACCGGGACAGGGGACGCTGGAAACACCATATATTTT	CASSAGTGTGDAGNTIYF
-	TRBV15	TRBJ1-3	TRBD1	TGTGCCACCAGTCGGGACAGGGGGTTTTTCTCTGGAAACACCATATATTTT	CATSRDRGFFSGNTIYF
-	TRBV4-1	TRBJ1-3	-	TGCGCCAGCAGCCACTCACACACAGGGCACGGAAACACCATATATTTT	CASSHSHTGHGNTIYF
-	TRBV12-5	TRBJ1-4	-	TGTGCTAGTGGTTTGGTACCCCGGGCGGATGGTAATGAAAAACTGTTTTTT	CASGLVPRADGNEKLFF
-	TRBV27	TRBJ2-1	-	TGTGCCAGCAGTGTCGGGAGCCACAATGAGCAGTTCTTC	CASSVGSHNEQFF
-	TRBV2	TRBJ2-3	-	TGTGCCAGCAGTGGGCCCTGGGACTTAGCTAGCACAGATACGCAGTATTTT	CASSGPWDLASTDTQYF
-	TRBV7-9	TRBJ2-2	-	TGTGCCAGCAGCTTAGGGAAGATCGGGGAGCTGTTTTTT	CASSLGKIGELFF
once	TRBV7-2	TRBJ1-5	-	TGTGCCAGCAGCAGCAGACTTAATAGCAATCAGCCCCAGCATTTT	CASSSRLNSNQPQHF
-	TRBV11-1	TRBJ2-1	-	TGTGCCAGCAGCTTCGATGTAGGAAACAATGAGCAGTTCTTC	CASSFDVGNNEQFF
-	TRBV9	TRBJ2-1	TRBD2	TGTGCCAGCAGCTCCAGCGGGAGTGACAATGAGCAGTTCTTC	CASSSSGSDNEQFF
once	TRBV25-1	TRBJ2-1	-	TGTGCCAGCAGTCCCTCTCCAGCGGGTACCTACAATGAGCAGTTCTTC	CASSPSPAGTYNEQFF
-	TRBV7-3	TRBJ2-2	TRBD2	TGTGCCAGCAGCCCCGGGACTAGCGGGAGACTAGTGGATACCGGGGAGCTGTTTTTT	CASSPGTSGRLVDTGELFF
-	TRBV7-8	TRBJ2-7	TRBD2	TGTGCCAGCTCACCGACTAGCATGGTCTACGAGCAGTACTTC	CASSPTSMVYEQYF
-	TRBV6-6	TRBJ2-1	TRBD1	TGTGCCAGCAGTTACCGGACAGGGGAAAATGAGCAGTTCTTC	CASSYRTGENEQFF
-	TRBV4-3	TRBJ1-1	-	TGCGCCAGCAGCCATGAGGAGATAAAGGGCACTGAAGCTTTCTTT	CASSHEEIKGTEAFF
-	TRBV7-9	TRBJ2-1	-	TGTGCCAGCAGCCCCCCCCGATACAATGAGCAGTTCTTC	CASSPPRYNEQFF
-	TRBV25-1	TRBJ2-6	-	TGTGCCAGCAGTGAAAGACGGCTCTCAGGGGCCAACGTCCTGACTTTC	CASSERRLSGANVLTF